This T cell receptor beta chain stems from a study of cytomegalovirus exposure and HLA in healthy donors. Background on the study: Researchers found that just over 80% of some 400 genotyped donors fell within the Caucasian-associated ancestry cluster. General study findings and limits: Generally TCR sequences proved uncommon, though certain public TCRs appeared in numerous donors. Researchers reported from a later analysis that most CMV-associated TCR beta chains appeared HLA-restricted.

Turning to this clone: Its antigen is undetermined.

Primers: 60 Vbeta forward and 13 Jbeta reverse. TCRdb keeps only in-frame clones here, not all; method: immunoSEQ multiplex PCR. The sample lists 170,000 or so clones, 79% occurring once. This receptor was obtained from a woman aged 35 to 49 in good health and CMV-seronegative. The specimen was PBMCs.

Here the CDR3 reads CASIMGQYNQPQHF. CDR3 in DNA: TGTGCCAGCATCATGGGACAGTACAATCAGCCCCAGCATTTT. This sequence joins TRBV28 and TRBJ1-5, with 7 bases fitting TRBD1. CDR3 size: 14 residues. The J segment lost 3 bases and the V segment lost 7 bases, leaving 6 bases of the junction unmatched. The germline V gene has CDR1 MDHEN and CDR2 SYDVKM.